The rows below give T cell receptor beta chains drawn from one sample of a study of blood T cell repertoires in COVID-19. TCRdb's table, derived via immunoSEQ multiplex PCR, lists solely in-frame clones and lacks some. There are about 170,000 clones in the sample; 90% to 95% occur only once, and 4.5% to 5.5% lies in the top ten. The sample was peripheral blood. The receptors were gathered from a woman in her forties or fifties with acute or convalescent COVID-19. CDR3s include the opening cysteine and the closing phenylalanine or tryptophan. A D gene is named only where the DNA matches it firmly. Not every row has a clone size; where given, it reads once, few, many or a size class.

d_gene	j_gene	abundance	v_gene	CDR3nt	CDR3aa
-	TRBJ1-5	once	TRBV24-1	TGTGCCACCAGTGACACAACAGGGAGGCCCCAGCATTTT	CATSDTTGRPQHF
-	TRBJ2-5	-	TRBV4-1	TGCGCCAGCAGCCAAGTGAGCGCGGCCCAAGAGACCCAGTACTTC	CASSQVSAAQETQYF
TRBD1	TRBJ1-1	-	TRBV6-5	TGTGCCAGCACCCGACAGGGGGGGGCTGAAGCTTTCTTT	CASTRQGGAEAFF
-	TRBJ2-1	-	TRBV4-1	TGCGCCAGCAGCCAAGGTGGTACAGGGAACTACAATGAGCAGTTCTTC	CASSQGGTGNYNEQFF
TRBD2	TRBJ2-7	-	TRBV19	TGTGCCAGTAGTAATGTAGCGGGGACTGATTACGAGCAGTACTTC	CASSNVAGTDYEQYF
TRBD1	TRBJ2-2	-	TRBV30	TGTGCCTGGAGTGTCATTGAGGGACAGTACCTGTTCGGGGAGCTGTTTTTT	CAWSVIEGQYLFGELFF
-	TRBJ1-1	-	TRBV19	TGTGCCAGTAGTATGCGGGCCGAAGCTTTCTTT	CASSMRAEAFF
-	TRBJ2-1	once	TRBV28	TGTGCCAGCAGTTTAGGTGACATAGAGTTGAATGAGCAGTTCTTC	CASSLGDIELNEQFF
-	TRBJ1-2	-	TRBV4-2	TGTGCCAGCAGCCCCATAACGCGGGGACTCCGGGAAGAAAACTATGGCTACACCTTC	CASSPITRGLREENYGYTF
TRBD2	TRBJ2-1	few	TRBV28	TGTGCCAGCAGTTCCCGGACTAGCCACATCAAGAATGAGCAGTTCTTC	CASSSRTSHIKNEQFF
-	TRBJ1-1	few	TRBV27	TGTGCCAGCACCCGAGCGGGGGGGACAGAAGCTTTCTTT	CASTRAGGTEAFF
-	TRBJ2-2	-	TRBV7-3	TGTGCCAGCGGGGGAGGTAACACCGGGGAGCTGTTTTTT	CASGGGNTGELFF
TRBD1	TRBJ1-4	-	TRBV29-1	TGCAGCGCTGGTCGGACAGGGATTAATGAAAAACTGTTTTTT	CSAGRTGINEKLFF
TRBD2	TRBJ2-1	once	TRBV20-1	TGCAGTGCTAGTCCCGCTAGCGGCGCCTACAATGAGCAGTTCTTC	CSASPASGAYNEQFF
-	TRBJ2-2	-	TRBV11-3	TGTGCCAGCAGCTCACCCTGGGCAGCGAACACCGGGGAGCTGTTTTTT	CASSSPWAANTGELFF
-	TRBJ1-4	-	TRBV5-4	TGTGCCAGCAGCTTGCAGGGAACTAATGAAAAACTGTTTTTT	CASSLQGTNEKLFF
-	TRBJ2-5	-	TRBV7-3	TGTGCCAGCAGCCCAAAGGGCGGGCGCCAAGAGACCCAGTACTTC	CASSPKGGRQETQYF
TRBD1	TRBJ1-3	-	TRBV13	TGTGCCAGCAGCTTAGGAGACAGGGGTGGAAACACCATATATTTT	CASSLGDRGGNTIYF
TRBD1	TRBJ2-1	-	TRBV3-1/TRBV3-2	TGTGCCAGCAGCCAACGCCGGACAGGTTCGGGCCCGGATGAGCAGTTCTTC	CASSQRRTGSGPDEQFF
TRBD1	TRBJ2-7	once	TRBV7-9	TGTGCCAGCAGCTCAACCACCCCGGGACAGGGCTCCTACGAGCAGTACTTC	CASSSTTPGQGSYEQYF
-	TRBJ2-7	-	TRBV5-1	TGCGCCAGCAGCTTGTGGGGGGCCTACGAGCAGTACTTC	CASSLWGAYEQYF
TRBD1	TRBJ1-5	-	TRBV10-1	TGCGCCAAATCGGACAGGCAGAAAAATCAGCCCCAGCATTTT	CAKSDRQKNQPQHF
TRBD1	TRBJ2-3	-	TRBV14	TGTGCCAGCAGCCTTGGGACAGCAGGAACAGCTACGCAGTATTTT	CASSLGTAGTATQYF
-	TRBJ1-2	-	TRBV5-1	TGCGCCAGCACAAAGGACAGCTGGGACTATGGCTACACCTTC	CASTKDSWDYGYTF
-	TRBJ1-2	-	TRBV7-2	TGTGCCAGCAGGACTGCGGGGGCCTATGGCTACACCTTC	CASRTAGAYGYTF
-	TRBJ1-4	-	TRBV30	TGTGCCTGGAGTGTATGGAGCCCCGGGAGGGACGAAAAACTGTTTTTT	CAWSVWSPGRDEKLFF
TRBD2	TRBJ2-7	-	TRBV6-2/TRBV6-3	TGTGCCAGCAGCCTCTATATAGGAGCGGGAGTCCTCGGTTGGGAGCAGTACTTC	CASSLYIGAGVLGWEQYF
TRBD1	TRBJ2-1	-	TRBV7-9	TGTGCCAGCAGCCCTCGGACAGGGGACGATGAGCAGTTCTTC	CASSPRTGDDEQFF
TRBD2	TRBJ2-1	-	TRBV9	TGTGCCAGCAGCGAGGGGACTAGCGGGAGGTACAATGAGCAGTTCTTC	CASSEGTSGRYNEQFF
TRBD1	TRBJ2-3	-	TRBV5-1	TGCGCCAGCACTCCATTCAGGGGGATTAGCACAGATACGCAGTATTTT	CASTPFRGISTDTQYF
-	TRBJ1-5	-	TRBV27	TGTGCCAGCAGTCTACAGGGTTTCAATCAGCCCCAGCATTTT	CASSLQGFNQPQHF
TRBD1	TRBJ1-4	-	TRBV7-9	TGTGCCAGCAGCTTAGCGCCTGGGACAGAAAATGAAAAACTGTTTTTT	CASSLAPGTENEKLFF
-	TRBJ1-2	-	TRBV20-1	TGCAGTGCTAGGACAGTTTATGGCTACACCTTC	CSARTVYGYTF
-	TRBJ1-1	few	TRBV18	TGTGCCAGCTCACCCTTTACGGAGGGGAACACTGAAGCTTTCTTT	CASSPFTEGNTEAFF
TRBD1	TRBJ1-6	-	TRBV7-9	TGTGCCAGCAGCCCACAGGGGGCGAACTATAATTCACCCCTCCACTTT	CASSPQGANYNSPLHF